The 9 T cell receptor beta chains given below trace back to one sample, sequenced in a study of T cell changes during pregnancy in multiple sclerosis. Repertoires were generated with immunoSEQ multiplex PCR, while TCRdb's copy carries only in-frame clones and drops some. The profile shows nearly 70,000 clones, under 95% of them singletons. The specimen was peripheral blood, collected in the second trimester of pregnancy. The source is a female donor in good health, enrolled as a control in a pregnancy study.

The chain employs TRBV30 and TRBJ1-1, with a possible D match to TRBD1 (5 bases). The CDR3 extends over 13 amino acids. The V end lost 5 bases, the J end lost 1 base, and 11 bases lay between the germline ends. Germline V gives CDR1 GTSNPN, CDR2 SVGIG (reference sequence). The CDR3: CAWGRGTNTEAFF. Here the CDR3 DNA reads TGTGCCTGGGGGAGGGGCACGAACACTGAAGCTTTCTTT.

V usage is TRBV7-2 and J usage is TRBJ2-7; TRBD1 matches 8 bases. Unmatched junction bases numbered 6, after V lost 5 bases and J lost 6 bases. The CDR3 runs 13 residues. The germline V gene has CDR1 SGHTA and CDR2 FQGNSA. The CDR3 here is CASSPQTGVEQYF. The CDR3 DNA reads TGTGCCAGCAGCCCCCAGACAGGGGTCGAGCAGTACTTC.

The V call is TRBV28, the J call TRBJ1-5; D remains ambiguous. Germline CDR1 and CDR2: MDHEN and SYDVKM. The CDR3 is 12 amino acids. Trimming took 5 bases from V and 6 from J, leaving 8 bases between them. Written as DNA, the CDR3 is TGTGCCAGCAGTGAGAGGGCTCAGCCCCAGCATTTT. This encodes CASSERAQPQHF.

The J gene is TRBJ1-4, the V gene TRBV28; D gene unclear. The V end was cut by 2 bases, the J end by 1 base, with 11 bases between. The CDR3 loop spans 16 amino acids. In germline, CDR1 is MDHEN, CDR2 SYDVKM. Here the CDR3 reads CASSLQDLRTNEKLFF. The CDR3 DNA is TGTGCCAGCAGTTTACAGGATTTGAGAACTAATGAAAAACTGTTTTTT.

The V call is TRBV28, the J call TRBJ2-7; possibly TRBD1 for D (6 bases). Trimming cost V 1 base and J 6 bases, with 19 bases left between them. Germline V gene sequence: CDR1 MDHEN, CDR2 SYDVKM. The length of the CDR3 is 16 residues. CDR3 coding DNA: TGTGCCAGCAGTTTATTACAGGGTTGGCCACGGGGCGAGCAGTACTTC. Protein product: CASSLLQGWPRGEQYF.

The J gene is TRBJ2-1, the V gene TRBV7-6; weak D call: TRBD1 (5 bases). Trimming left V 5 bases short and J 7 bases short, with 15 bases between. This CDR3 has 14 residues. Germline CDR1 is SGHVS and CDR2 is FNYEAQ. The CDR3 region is CASSLDRMRNEQFF. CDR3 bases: TGTGCCAGCAGCCTTGACAGAATGAGAAATGAGCAGTTCTTC.

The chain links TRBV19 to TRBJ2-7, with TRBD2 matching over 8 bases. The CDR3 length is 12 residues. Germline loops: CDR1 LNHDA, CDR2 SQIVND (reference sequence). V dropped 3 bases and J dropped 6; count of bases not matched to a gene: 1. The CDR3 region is CASSMSGGEQYF. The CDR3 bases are TGTGCCAGTAGTATGAGCGGGGGCGAGCAGTACTTC.

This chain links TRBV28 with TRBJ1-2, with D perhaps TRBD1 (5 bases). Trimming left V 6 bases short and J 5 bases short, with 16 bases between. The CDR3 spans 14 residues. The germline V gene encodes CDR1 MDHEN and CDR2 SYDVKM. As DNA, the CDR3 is TGTGCCAGCAGGGAGGGACGCCTTGTTTATGGCTACACCTTC. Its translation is CASREGRLVYGYTF.

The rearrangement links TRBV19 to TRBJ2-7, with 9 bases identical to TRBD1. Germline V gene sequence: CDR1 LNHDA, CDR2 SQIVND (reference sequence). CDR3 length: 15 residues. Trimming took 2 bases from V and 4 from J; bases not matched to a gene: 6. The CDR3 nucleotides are TGTGCCAGTAGTATACCACAGGGGGCTGTGTACGAGCAGTACTTC. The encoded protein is CASSIPQGAVYEQYF.